This T cell receptor (beta chain) was sequenced during a study of Ad26.COV2.S vaccination and SARS-CoV-2 variants. Treatment described: some 19 received Ad26.COV2.S at low or high dose, single or two shots; several received placebo; per-sample allocation not given. Sample collection was performed on day 63 after the first vaccine or placebo injection. Libraries were prepared by immunoSEQ multiplex PCR; TCRdb keeps only in-frame clonotypes and omits some of them. The data show around 300,000 clones, 80% to 90% seen once. The ends were cut back, 4 bases at V and 2 bases at J, with 12 bases in the middle. The CDR3 has 14 residues. Germline CDR1 MNHEY, CDR2 SMNVEV (reference sequence).

This material consisted of peripheral blood, taken in a trial of Ad26.COV2.S vaccine versus placebo. The rearrangement links TRBV27 to TRBJ2-7; D may be TRBD1 (6 bases). This receptor was identified in a person between 18 and 59 years old who received the Ad26.COV2.S COVID-19 vaccine or a placebo. The CDR3 region is CASSYYQGPYEQYF. The CDR3 bases are TGTGCCAGCAGTTACTATCAGGGGCCCTACGAGCAGTACTTC.